This entry lists 25 T cell receptor beta chains sequenced from one sample in a study of cytomegalovirus exposure and HLA in healthy donors. Use of 60 Vbeta and 13 Jbeta primers characterized the PCR. Produced via immunoSEQ multiplex PCR; TCRdb's table is partial and in-frame only. In all, the sample yields 75,000 to 90,000 clones. Sequencing was carried out using PBMCs. These receptors were obtained from a woman aged 55-70 years in good health and CMV-seronegative.

The chain carries TRBV5-1 and TRBJ1-6, with 9 bases aligning to TRBD1. Germline V gene lookup returns CDR1 SGHRS and CDR2 YFSETQ. The V segment lost 4 bases and the J segment 10 bases; nucleotides outside the gene matches: 6. The CDR3 is 14 residues long. The DNA for the CDR3 is TGCGCCAGCAGCCCGGGACAGGGAGGATCACCCCTCCACTTT. This translates into CASSPGQGGSPLHF.

The V call is TRBV7-3, the J call TRBJ2-1; 8 nucleotides line up with TRBD2. With 6 bases clipped from V and 9 bases from J, the junction kept 10 bases outside the gene matches. The CDR3 is 14 residues long. The germline gives CDR1 SGHTA, CDR2 FQGTGA. CDR3 nucleotide sequence: TGTGCCAGCAGACGACGAGCGGGAGAGGGTGAGCAGTTCTTC. Translation gives CASRRRAGEGEQFF.

This sequence joins TRBV6-5 and TRBJ2-7, with 10 bases aligning to TRBD2. V trimming: 0 bases; J trimming: 0 bases; junction bases outside the gene matches: 2. This CDR3 has 16 residues. The germline V gene has CDR1 MNHEY and CDR2 SVGAGI. The DNA for the CDR3 is TGTGCCAGCAGTTACTCGTGGACTAGCGGCTCCTACGAGCAGTACTTC. This gives the protein CASSYSWTSGSYEQYF.

V usage is TRBV30 and J usage is TRBJ2-3, with 13 bases identical to TRBD2. CDR3 length: 14 amino acids. Trimming removed 6 bases from V and 3 bases from J; junction bases left unmatched: 3. Germline loops: CDR1 GTSNPN, CDR2 SVGIG (reference sequence). The CDR3 spells CACSLAGGTDTQYF. The CDR3, as DNA: TGTGCCTGCTCACTAGCGGGAGGGACAGATACGCAGTATTTT.

The V and J genes are TRBV28 and TRBJ2-2; 8 bases match TRBD1. From germline, CDR1 is MDHEN and CDR2 SYDVKM. J gave up 4 bases and V 4 bases, and 8 bases lay outside the gene matches. The CDR3 has 16 residues. The CDR3 here is CASSSHDRGPTGELFF. The CDR3 bases are TGTGCCAGCAGTTCACATGACAGGGGTCCCACCGGGGAGCTGTTTTTT.

For this clone: Different DNA sequences within this sample yield the same CDR3. V gene TRBV6-6 combines with J gene TRBJ1-2; the match to TRBD1 covers 7 bases. With 6 bases clipped from V and 2 bases from J, the junction kept 3 bases outside the gene matches. The length of the CDR3 is 13 residues. Germline V CDR1 and CDR2: MNHNY, SVGAGI (reference sequence). The CDR3 loop reads CASSQTGNYGYTF. The CDR3 nucleotides are TGTGCCAGCAGCCAGACAGGGAACTATGGCTACACCTTC.

This chain connects TRBV2 to TRBJ2-7, with 9 bases aligning to TRBD2. The CDR3 length is 13 residues. CDR1 is SNHLY and CDR2 is FYNNEI in the germline V gene. Trimming cost V 6 bases and J 6 bases; bases outside gene matches: 6. The chain's CDR3 is CASSRGSGGEQYF. The CDR3 coding sequence is TGTGCCAGCAGCCGCGGTAGCGGGGGCGAGCAGTACTTC.

V is TRBV28 and J is TRBJ1-4; 7 bases line up with TRBD1. The trim removed 6 bases at V and 4 bases at J, leaving 5 bases unmatched. Germline CDR1 is MDHEN and CDR2 is SYDVKM. The CDR3 runs 14 residues. The CDR3 DNA reads as TGTGCCAGCAGGCGACAGGGTTTTAATGAAAAACTGTTTTTT. Its translation is CASRRQGFNEKLFF.

The chain uses TRBV28 and TRBJ1-4; the D is unclear. Germline assignment: CDR1 MDHEN and CDR2 SYDVKM. V lost 8 bases, J lost 3 bases, and 4 bases lay in between. This CDR3 is built from 11 residues. The CDR3 nucleotides read TGTGCCAGCCATTCTAATGAAAAACTGTTTTTT. Encoded protein: CASHSNEKLFF.

Comments on this clone: This sample includes further DNA sequences coding for the same CDR3. This rearrangement joins TRBV7-9 to TRBJ2-5, with TRBD1 identical over 8 bases. The CDR3 covers 15 residues. Looked up from germline, CDR1 is SEHNR and CDR2 is FQNEAQ (reference sequence). V was pared by 7 bases and J by 5 bases, with 12 bases of the junction left unmatched. The CDR3 nucleotides read TGTGCCAGCACCCGGCGGCAGGGGGCAGGCGAGACCCAGTACTTC. Its protein product is CASTRRQGAGETQYF. Supplemented by reference TRBV7-9 and TRBJ2-5, the full variable domain reads DTGVSQNPRHKITKRGQNVTFRCDPISEHNRLYWYRQTLGQGPEFLTYFQNEAQLEKSRLLSDRFSAERPKGSFSTLEIQRTEQGDSAMYLCASTRRQGAGETQYFGPGTRLLVL.

The V and J genes are TRBV11-1 and TRBJ2-7; weak D call: TRBD2 (6 bases). CDR3 size: 13 residues. CDR1 is SGHAT and CDR2 is FQDESV in the germline V gene (reference sequence). Trimming cost V 7 bases and J 2 bases, with 12 bases left between them. This CDR3 reads CASNVAGTYEQYF. The CDR3 DNA sequence: TGTGCCAGCAACGTGGCGGGGACCTACGAGCAGTACTTC.

The chain carries TRBV29-1 and TRBJ2-3; 7 nucleotides match TRBD1. The CDR3 has 13 amino acids. Germline CDR1 reads SQVTM; CDR2 reads ANQGSEA. Losses at the gene ends were 4 bases for V and 5 bases for J; bases not matched to a gene: 6. CDR3 in amino acids: CSVVGRGKDTQYF. CDR3 DNA sequence: TGCAGCGTTGTGGGCAGGGGGAAAGATACGCAGTATTTT.

The gene calls are TRBV18 and TRBJ2-1; 9 bases are a match to TRBD1. Trimming at V came to 4 bases and at J to 4 bases, leaving 8 bases not matched to a gene. The V gene's germline CDR1 is KGHSH and CDR2 LQKENI. This CDR3 region has 16 residues. The CDR3 bases are TGTGCCAGCTCACGTACCGGACAGGGGAAGTACAATGAGCAGTTCTTC. Protein: CASSRTGQGKYNEQFF.

The chain links TRBV21-1 to TRBJ2-1; TRBD2 is taken as the D call from the table, unchecked against the DNA. TRBV21-1 is an annotated pseudogene. This CDR3 has 22 residues. CDR3 coding DNA: TGTGCCAGCAGCAAAGCTCGAACCGCCGGGACTAGAAGGATTTTTTGGACCCATGGCAGGTTCTTC. This sequence encodes CASSKARTAGTRRIFWTHGRFF.

The V gene is TRBV7-8, the J gene TRBJ2-3; D remains ambiguous. The CDR3 totals 11 residues. Germline V CDR1 and CDR2: SGHVS, FQNEAQ. Trimming removed 3 bases from V and 5 bases from J, with 3 bases in between. The chain's CDR3 is CASSFQDTQYF. As DNA, the CDR3 is TGTGCCAGCAGCTTCCAAGATACGCAGTATTTT.

As to this clone: Germline is not matched at one junction end, which may reflect a read error. This chain joins TRBV7-7 and TRBJ2-2; the D is unclear. Germline values: CDR1 SSHAT, CDR2 FNYEAQ (reference sequence). CDR3 length: 18 residues. CDR3 protein: CASSLLFSSGSNTGELFF. CDR3 coding DNA: TGTGCTAGCAGCTTATTATTTTCGTCCGGGTCGAACACCGGGGAGCTGTTTTTT.

This chain links TRBV5-1 with TRBJ2-3; D may be TRBD1 (6 bases). The CDR3 loop spans 15 amino acids. Trimming removed 0 bases at V and 6 bases at J, with 14 bases between. Germline values: CDR1 SGHRS, CDR2 YFSETQ. The CDR3 spells CASSLAPTGSDTQYF. CDR3 DNA sequence: TGCGCCAGCAGCTTGGCACCCACAGGGAGTGATACGCAGTATTTT.

The CDR3 DNA sequence: TGTGCCAGCAGTTCGTCTAGCACAGATACGCAGTATTTT. It is translated as CASSSSSTDTQYF. The chain carries TRBV7-6 and TRBJ2-3; unclear D gene. The CDR3 has 13 amino acids. V was trimmed by 6 bases and J by 0 bases, leaving 7 bases between them. Germline CDR1 SGHVS, CDR2 FNYEAQ.

This sequence joins TRBV6-6 and TRBJ2-5; a possible D gene is TRBD2 (5 bases). The CDR3 runs to 15 residues. CDR1 and CDR2 (germline): MNHNY, SVGAGI (reference sequence). Trimming stripped 6 bases from V and 1 base from J, with 15 bases between. The CDR3 DNA follows: TGTGCCAGCAGCAGCGGTAGGGCACCCCAAGAGACCCAGTACTTC. Translating gives CASSSGRAPQETQYF.

This chain connects TRBV5-8 to TRBJ2-7, with 8 bases aligning to TRBD2. V was pared by 3 bases and J by 5 bases, with 10 bases of the junction left unmatched. Per germline, CDR1 SGHTS and CDR2 YDEGEE. The length of the CDR3 is 15 residues. The CDR3 sequence: CASSSRASGRHEQYF. The CDR3 DNA reads TGTGCCAGCAGCTCGAGGGCTAGCGGGCGGCACGAGCAGTACTTC.

The V and J genes are TRBV10-3 and TRBJ1-2; TRBD1 is a possible D gene (5 bases). Trimming took off 5 bases at V and 3 bases at J, with 7 bases between the two ends. The CDR3 is 12 residues long. CDR1 is ENHRY, CDR2 SYGVKD, per germline. CDR3: CAISQGDYGYTF. The CDR3 coding sequence is TGTGCCATCAGTCAGGGCGACTATGGCTACACCTTC.

V and J are TRBV5-1 and TRBJ2-7; the D gene is possibly TRBD2 (6 bases). CDR1 is SGHRS and CDR2 is YFSETQ in the germline V gene. The CDR3 is 16 amino acids. Trimming stripped 0 bases from V and 0 bases from J, with 13 bases between. CDR3 nucleotides: TGCGCCAGCAGCTTGGAACCCGGGAGCCCCTCCTACGAGCAGTACTTC. It codes for CASSLEPGSPSYEQYF.

Here the CDR3 reads CASSAGLSGANVLTF. The CDR3 DNA sequence: TGTGCCAGTAGTGCAGGACTCTCTGGGGCCAACGTCCTGACTTTC. The chain recombines TRBV19 with TRBJ2-6, with D tentatively TRBD2 (5 bases). The CDR3 consists of 15 residues. CDR1 is LNHDA and CDR2 is SQIVND in the germline V gene (reference sequence). The V gene lost 5 bases and the J gene lost 0 bases, with 8 bases spanning the gap.

This chain connects TRBV6-5 to TRBJ2-1; 7 nucleotides match TRBD1. The CDR3 runs to 14 residues. The germline V gene encodes CDR1 MNHEY and CDR2 SVGAGI. Unmatched junction bases numbered 5, after V lost 4 bases and J lost 5 bases. Here the CDR3 reads CASSSGQADNEQFF. The DNA for the CDR3 is TGTGCCAGCAGTTCCGGACAGGCCGACAATGAGCAGTTCTTC.

V is TRBV7-6 and J is TRBJ2-2; the D gene is possibly TRBD2 (5 bases). V lost 1 base and J lost 5, with 17 bases in between. Germline-derived CDR1 and CDR2 are SGHVS and FNYEAQ. CDR3 length: 17 amino acids. This CDR3 reads CASSLGSGSVGTGELFF. In DNA form, the CDR3 reads TGTGCCAGCAGCTTAGGGTCGGGGTCCGTCGGAACCGGGGAGCTGTTTTTT.